Reported below is one T cell receptor (beta chain). Antigen specificity is unknown. This entry comes from a study of T cells in Graves' hyperthyroidism and ophthalmopathy. Germline CDR1 and CDR2: SNHLY and FYNNEI. CDR3 size: 14 residues. V dropped 7 bases and J dropped 3; count of bases not matched to a gene: 6. Whole-study results and caveats: Ophthalmopathy, as predicted by the model, came a median 6.5 months after the prediction.

Exclusion of patients followed from uncontrolled infection, other autoimmune disease, pregnancy or lactation. TCR beta CDR3 regions were amplified from RNA transcripts. TCR CDR3 underwent first-round RT-PCR with the HTBI primer set. TCRdb redid the calling of the multiplex PCR reads with MiXCR, one entry per CDR3 protein. The data contain around 600,000 distinct CDR3 sequences, 14% of them singletons. The specimen sequenced was blood. This receptor was identified in a woman aged 18-29 years with Graves' ophthalmopathy. J is TRBJ2-7 and V is TRBV2; 10 bases align to TRBD2. For the CDR3, the DNA is TGTGCCAGCACCAGACTAGCGGGCAACTACGAGCAGTACTTC. It translates to CASTRLAGNYEQYF.